The clone carrying this TCR beta chain was observed at least ten times. The antigen remains unidentified. This sample is drawn from a study of identical twins. In every case, the donor was a healthy Caucasian. Broader study findings: With abundant cord blood beta clonotypes, insertions were fewer; memory repertoires showed no such pattern. Analyses of zero insertions could be partly confounded by invariant MAIT and iNKT cells.

Carrying unique molecular identifiers, the cDNA also gained a universal primer site through template switching. Via MiXCR, TCRdb re-called the 5' RACE reads, giving one row per CDR3 protein. The profile shows 450,000 or so distinct CDR3 sequences, approximately 17% of them singletons. Source material: naive T cells sorted from blood. The receptor comes from a man over 45 in good health.

The CDR3 protein is CASSRRPVIGELFF. CDR3 nucleotides: TGTGCCAGCAGCCGAAGGCCAGTTATCGGGGAGCTGTTTTTT. The chain joins TRBV28 to TRBJ2-2; D is unresolved. V was trimmed by 6 bases and J by 7 bases, leaving 15 bases between them. Germline assignment: CDR1 MDHEN and CDR2 SYDVKM. The CDR3 covers 14 residues.